What follows is one T cell receptor beta chain and its context. Generated by immunoSEQ multiplex PCR, the TCRdb table keeps only in-frame clones and is missing some. The table has roughly 30,000 clones, 89% seen once. The CDR3 is 14 residues long. V lost 0 bases and J 2 bases, leaving 9 bases between the germline ends. The V gene's germline CDR1 is SGHDT and CDR2 YYEEEE. This sample stems from a study of T cell changes during pregnancy in multiple sclerosis. The sample was CD8+ T cells from peripheral blood mononuclear cells, taken in the second trimester of pregnancy. The chain has TRBV5-6 and TRBJ2-7; D remains unclear. The source is a female donor with multiple sclerosis, enrolled in a pregnancy study. In nucleotides, the CDR3 is TGTGCCAGCAGCTTGGGTCCCCTAGCCTACGAGCAGTACTTC. Its protein product is CASSLGPLAYEQYF.